This is a list of T cell receptor beta chains from one sample in a study of blood T cells in healthy people across ages. MiXCR, applied by TCRdb to the 5' RACE reads, yields one record per CDR3 protein. The sample records under 2 million distinct CDR3 sequences, about 35% being singletons. The sample comprised blood. These receptors were obtained from a woman aged 25 to 39 in good health. The CDR3 runs from the conserved cysteine through the conserved F or W. D genes are given only for firm matches. Clone size is stated in some rows and not others, as once, few, many or a class when expanded.

j_gene: TRBJ2-3
d_gene: NA
abundance: few
v_gene: TRBV7-8
CDR3nt: TGTGCCAGCAGCCTCAACTCCGGCCCTAGCACAGATACGCAGTATTTT
CDR3aa: CASSLNSGPSTDTQYF

j_gene: TRBJ2-1
d_gene: TRBD2
abundance: NA
v_gene: TRBV20-1
CDR3nt: TGCAGTGCTAGAGGGGAGGGAGGGCCCGGCAATGAGCAGTTCTTC
CDR3aa: CSARGEGGPGNEQFF

j_gene: TRBJ2-5
d_gene: TRBD1
abundance: few
v_gene: TRBV3-1
CDR3nt: TGTGCCAGCAGCCATTTGAGGGGACAGGGGGCTCTGGAGACCCAGTACTTC
CDR3aa: CASSHLRGQGALETQYF

j_gene: TRBJ2-7
d_gene: TRBD2
abundance: many
v_gene: TRBV7-2
CDR3nt: TGTGCCAGCAGCCGAATCCGGGGGGTAGCGGGGTTGCTCCTCGAGCAGTACTTC
CDR3aa: CASSRIRGVAGLLLEQYF

j_gene: TRBJ1-5
d_gene: TRBD1
abundance: once
v_gene: TRBV5-1
CDR3nt: TGCGCCAGCCGACGGGGCCAGGGGGTTTACAATCAGCCCCAGCATTTT
CDR3aa: CASRRGQGVYNQPQHF

j_gene: TRBJ2-1
d_gene: NA
abundance: NA
v_gene: TRBV2
CDR3nt: TGTGCCAGCAGGAAAGATGCCTACAATGAGCAGTTCTTC
CDR3aa: CASRKDAYNEQFF

j_gene: TRBJ1-5
d_gene: NA
abundance: NA
v_gene: TRBV7-8
CDR3nt: TGTGCCAGCAGCCCTCCGGGGCGAAGCAATCAGCCCCAGCATTTT
CDR3aa: CASSPPGRSNQPQHF

j_gene: TRBJ2-7
d_gene: NA
abundance: NA
v_gene: TRBV11-2
CDR3nt: TGTGCCAGCAACTCACTTCGCGAGGCACCGGGGTTTGCCTACGAGCAGTACTTC
CDR3aa: CASNSLREAPGFAYEQYF

j_gene: TRBJ2-7
d_gene: TRBD1
abundance: NA
v_gene: TRBV5-6
CDR3nt: TGTGCCAGCAGCTTTCCAGGGGGCGTCGAGCAGTACTTC
CDR3aa: CASSFPGGVEQYF

j_gene: TRBJ2-3
d_gene: NA
abundance: NA
v_gene: TRBV28
CDR3nt: TGTGCCAGCAGTACGCGGAGGTCCGCAGATACGCAGTATTTT
CDR3aa: CASSTRRSADTQYF

j_gene: TRBJ2-1
d_gene: TRBD2
abundance: NA
v_gene: TRBV27
CDR3nt: TGTGCCAGTCACCCCGGGACTAGCGGGTACAATGAGCAGTTCTTC
CDR3aa: CASHPGTSGYNEQFF

j_gene: TRBJ2-1
d_gene: TRBD1
abundance: few
v_gene: TRBV15
CDR3nt: TGTGCCACCAGCAGAGAGAGGGGGCGACAGCAGTTCTTC
CDR3aa: CATSRERGRQQFF

j_gene: TRBJ1-6
d_gene: NA
abundance: few
v_gene: TRBV7-8
CDR3nt: TGTGCCAGCAGCACCGGGTCCTCGGATTATTCACCCCTCCACTTT
CDR3aa: CASSTGSSDYSPLHF

j_gene: TRBJ2-3
d_gene: NA
abundance: NA
v_gene: TRBV7-7
CDR3nt: TGTGCCAGCAGCTTAGGGCTGGACAGAAGCACAGATACGCAGTATTTT
CDR3aa: CASSLGLDRSTDTQYF

j_gene: TRBJ2-5
d_gene: TRBD1
abundance: many
v_gene: TRBV5-1
CDR3nt: TGCGCCAGCAGCGTGGACAGGGGTGGAGAGACCCAGTACTTC
CDR3aa: CASSVDRGGETQYF

j_gene: TRBJ2-7
d_gene: TRBD2
abundance: NA
v_gene: TRBV20-1
CDR3nt: TGCAGTGCCCCAATTTCGGTAGCGGGGGGCAAAATAAGCTCCTACGAGCAGTACTTC
CDR3aa: CSAPISVAGGKISSYEQYF

j_gene: TRBJ1-4
d_gene: NA
abundance: NA
v_gene: TRBV7-6
CDR3nt: TGTGCCAGCAGCGCCCCATGGGGGGGCCATGAAAAACTGTTTTTT
CDR3aa: CASSAPWGGHEKLFF

j_gene: TRBJ2-6
d_gene: TRBD2
abundance: few
v_gene: TRBV5-1
CDR3nt: TGCGCCAGTGCTAGCGGGAGTAAGTCTGGGGCCAACGTCCTGACTTTC
CDR3aa: CASASGSKSGANVLTF

j_gene: TRBJ2-7
d_gene: NA
abundance: NA
v_gene: TRBV12-3/TRBV12-4
CDR3nt: TGTGCCAGCAGTTCGAGTGGGGCTTTCGAGCAGTACTTC
CDR3aa: CASSSSGAFEQYF

j_gene: TRBJ2-1
d_gene: NA
abundance: many
v_gene: TRBV7-9
CDR3nt: TGTGCCAGCAGCTCATTAGGGACGGGAGCTTATCAGTTCTTC
CDR3aa: CASSSLGTGAYQFF

j_gene: TRBJ2-7
d_gene: TRBD2
abundance: NA
v_gene: TRBV4-2
CDR3nt: TGTGCCAGCAGCCAAGGAGGCCTAGCGGGGGGGTACAATGAGCAGTACTTC
CDR3aa: CASSQGGLAGGYNEQYF

j_gene: TRBJ2-6
d_gene: NA
abundance: few
v_gene: TRBV3-1
CDR3nt: TGTGCCAGCAGCCAAGATCTGAGGACAGAAGCCTCTGGGGCCAACGTCCTGACTTTC
CDR3aa: CASSQDLRTEASGANVLTF